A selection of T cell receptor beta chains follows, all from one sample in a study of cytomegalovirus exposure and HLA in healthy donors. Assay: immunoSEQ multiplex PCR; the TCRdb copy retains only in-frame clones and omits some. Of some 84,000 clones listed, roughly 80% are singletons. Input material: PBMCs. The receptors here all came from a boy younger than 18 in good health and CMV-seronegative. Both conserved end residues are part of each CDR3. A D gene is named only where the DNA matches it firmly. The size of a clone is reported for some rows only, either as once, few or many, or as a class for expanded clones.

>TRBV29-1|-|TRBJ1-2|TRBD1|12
CSVRTGDRGYTF
TGCAGCGTGAGAACAGGGGATCGAGGCTACACCTTC
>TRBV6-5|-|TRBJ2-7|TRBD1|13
CASSSGQVYEQYF
TGTGCCAGCAGTTCGGGACAGGTCTACGAGCAGTACTTC
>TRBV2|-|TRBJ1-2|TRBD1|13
CASTHRGTVGYTF
TGTGCCAGCACTCACAGGGGAACGGTTGGCTACACCTTC
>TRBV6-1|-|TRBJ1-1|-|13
CASSEQGLTEAFF
TGTGCCAGCAGTGAACAGGGATTGACTGAAGCTTTCTTT
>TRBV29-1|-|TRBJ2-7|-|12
CSVGDDGYEQYF
TGCAGCGTTGGAGACGACGGGTACGAGCAGTACTTC
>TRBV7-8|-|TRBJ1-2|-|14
CASSLVGGDYGYTF
TGTGCCAGCAGCTTAGTCGGGGGAGACTATGGCTACACCTTC
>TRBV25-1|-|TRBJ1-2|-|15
CASSESGRVPSGYTF
TGTGCCAGCAGTGAATCGGGCAGGGTCCCCAGCGGCTACACCTTC
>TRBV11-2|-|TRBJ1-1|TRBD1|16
CASSSRRGQGGTEAFF
TGTGCCAGCAGCTCGAGAAGGGGACAGGGGGGCACTGAAGCTTTCTTT
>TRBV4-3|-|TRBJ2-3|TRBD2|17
CASSQDLDSGSTDTQYF
TGCGCCAGCAGCCAAGACCTTGATAGCGGGAGCACAGATACGCAGTATTTT
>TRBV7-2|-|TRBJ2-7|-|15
CASSLGPSAAYEQYF
TGTGCCAGCAGCTTAGGTCCTAGCGCGGCCTACGAGCAGTACTTC
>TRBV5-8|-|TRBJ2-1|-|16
CASSLEVSSPANEQFF
TGTGCCAGCAGCTTGGAGGTTAGCTCCCCAGCCAATGAGCAGTTCTTC
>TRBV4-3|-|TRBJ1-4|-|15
CASSQGMGALEKLFF
TGCGCCAGCAGCCAAGGGATGGGGGCGCTTGAAAAACTGTTTTTT
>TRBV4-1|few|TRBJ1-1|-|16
CASSLRRTAENTEAFF
TGCGCCAGCAGCCTCCGCAGAACAGCCGAGAACACTGAAGCTTTCTTT
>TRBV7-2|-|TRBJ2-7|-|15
CASSPVAVPPLEQYF
TGTGCCAGCAGCCCTGTGGCAGTCCCTCCTCTCGAGCAGTACTTC
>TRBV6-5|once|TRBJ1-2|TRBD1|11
CASSYLDRRYF
TGTGCCAGCAGTTACTTGGACAGGCGGTACTTC
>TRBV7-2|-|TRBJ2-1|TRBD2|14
CASSPGLVSDEQFF
TGTGCCAGCAGCCCCGGACTAGTTTCCGATGAGCAGTTCTTC
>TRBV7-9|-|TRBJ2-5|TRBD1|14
CASSSTGGEETQYF
TGTGCCAGCAGCTCGACAGGGGGCGAAGAGACCCAGTACTTC
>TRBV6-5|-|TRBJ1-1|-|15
CASRGLGRQNTEAFF
TGTGCCAGCAGGGGACTTGGCAGACAGAACACTGAAGCTTTCTTT
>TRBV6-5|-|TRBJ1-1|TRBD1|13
CASTPQGVTEAFF
TGTGCCAGCACTCCACAGGGGGTCACTGAAGCTTTCTTT
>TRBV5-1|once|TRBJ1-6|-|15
CASSNAGESNSPLHF
TGCGCCAGCAGCAACGCAGGGGAAAGCAATTCACCCCTCCACTTT
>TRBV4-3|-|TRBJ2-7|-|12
CASSADSYEQYF
TGCGCCAGCAGCGCGGACAGTTACGAGCAGTACTTC
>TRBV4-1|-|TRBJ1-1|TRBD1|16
CASSLWTGPGDTEAFF
TGCGCCAGCAGCCTCTGGACAGGGCCGGGGGACACTGAAGCTTTCTTT
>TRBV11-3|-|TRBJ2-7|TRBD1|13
CASSSDRVNEQYF
TGTGCCAGCAGCTCCGACAGGGTCAACGAGCAGTACTTC
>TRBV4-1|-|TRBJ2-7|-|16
CASSQTPLKGSYEQYF
TGCGCCAGCAGCCAAACTCCGCTAAAAGGGAGCTACGAGCAGTACTTC
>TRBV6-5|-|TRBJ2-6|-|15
CASSYLASGANVLTF
TGTGCCAGCAGTTACCTAGCCTCTGGGGCCAACGTCCTGACTTTC
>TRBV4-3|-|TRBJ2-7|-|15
CASSQERDTSYKQYF
TGCGCCAGCAGCCAAGAACGAGACACCTCCTACAAGCAGTACTTC
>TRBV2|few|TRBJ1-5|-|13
CASDRQGNQPQHF
TGTGCCAGCGATAGACAGGGCAATCAGCCCCAGCATTTT
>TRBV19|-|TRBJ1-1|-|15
CASTPPGRARPEAFF
TGTGCCAGTACCCCGCCAGGGAGGGCGCGCCCTGAAGCTTTCTTT
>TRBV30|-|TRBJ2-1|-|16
CAWSRSGSSSYNEQFF
TGTGCCTGGAGTAGGAGCGGGTCGAGCTCCTACAATGAGCAGTTCTTC
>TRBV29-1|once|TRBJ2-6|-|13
CSVAFTGANVLTF
TGCAGCGTTGCTTTTACTGGGGCCAACGTCCTGACTTTC
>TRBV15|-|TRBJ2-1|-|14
CATSSRVAYNEQFF
TGTGCCACCAGCAGCAGGGTAGCCTACAATGAGCAGTTCTTC
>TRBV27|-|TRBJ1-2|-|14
CASSLGRLNYGYTF
TGTGCCAGCAGTTTAGGCAGACTTAACTATGGCTACACCTTC
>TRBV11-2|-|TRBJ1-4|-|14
CASSLEVAGEKLFF
TGTGCCAGCAGCTTAGAAGTCGCGGGAGAAAAACTGTTTTTT
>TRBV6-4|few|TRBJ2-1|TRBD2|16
CASSDSAGGPLNEQFF
TGTGCCAGCAGTGACAGTGCGGGGGGCCCTCTCAATGAGCAGTTCTTC
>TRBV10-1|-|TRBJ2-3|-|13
CASSPITNGTQYF
TGCGCCAGCAGTCCGATTACCAACGGTACGCAGTATTTT
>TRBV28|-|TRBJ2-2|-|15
CASSPRTDNTGELFF
TGTGCCAGCAGTCCTAGGACAGATAACACCGGGGAGCTGTTTTTT
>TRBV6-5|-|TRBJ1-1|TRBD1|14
CASSKTGLNTEAFF
TGTGCCAGCAGTAAGACAGGGTTGAACACTGAAGCTTTCTTT
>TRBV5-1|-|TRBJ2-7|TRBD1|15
CASSPKDRSLTEQYF
TGCGCCAGCAGCCCGAAGGACAGGAGCCTTACCGAGCAGTACTTC
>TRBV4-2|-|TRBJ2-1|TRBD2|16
CASSLRTSGRENEQFF
TGTGCCAGCAGCCTTAGGACTAGCGGGAGAGAAAATGAGCAATTCTTC
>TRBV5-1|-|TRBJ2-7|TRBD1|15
CASSAYRDRAREQYF
TGCGCCAGCAGCGCCTACCGGGACAGGGCCCGAGAGCAGTACTTC
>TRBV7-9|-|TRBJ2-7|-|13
CASSSPGSYEQYF
TGTGCCAGCAGCTCCCCCGGCTCCTACGAGCAGTACTTC
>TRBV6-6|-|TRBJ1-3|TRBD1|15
CASRADRESGNTIYF
TGTGCCAGCAGAGCCGACAGGGAGAGTGGAAACACCATATATTTT
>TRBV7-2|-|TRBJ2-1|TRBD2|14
CALERSGAYNEQFF
TGTGCTCTAGAGCGTAGCGGGGCCTACAATGAGCAGTTCTTC
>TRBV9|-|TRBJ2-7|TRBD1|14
CASSTSGTGFEQYF
TGTGCCAGCAGCACCTCCGGGACAGGGTTCGAGCAGTACTTC
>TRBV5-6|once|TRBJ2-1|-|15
CASSQDTNPYNEQFF
TGTGCCAGCAGCCAGGACACAAACCCCTACAATGAGCAGTTCTTC
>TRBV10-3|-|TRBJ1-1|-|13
CAISDEGRAEAFF
TGTGCCATCAGTGACGAGGGAAGGGCTGAAGCTTTCTTT